The rows below give T cell receptor beta chains drawn from one sample of a study of T cell responses to AZD1222 COVID-19 vaccine. Libraries were prepared by immunoSEQ multiplex PCR; TCRdb keeps only in-frame clonotypes and omits some of them. The data show roughly 100,000 clones, over 75% seen once. Here the sequenced sample was peripheral blood, taken on day 0 of AZD1222 vaccination. The receptors shown here come from an adult in good health. CDR3s include the opening cysteine and the closing phenylalanine or tryptophan. The order of the fields is J gene, clone size, D gene, V gene, CDR3 DNA, CDR3 protein. The D gene is left open where the match is weak. Clone size appears in some rows only: once, few, many, or a class for an expanded clone.

>TRBJ2-7|-|TRBD2|TRBV5-1
TGCGCCAGCAGCTTGGCCTCTAGCGGGACTTTCTACGAGCAGTACTTC
CASSLASSGTFYEQYF
>TRBJ1-1|-|TRBD1|TRBV5-1
TGCGCCAGCCGGGGACAGGGAATGAACACTGAAGCTTTCTTT
CASRGQGMNTEAFF
>TRBJ1-5|once|-|TRBV6-5
TGTGCCAGCAGCCTAGACAGGACCGGGCAGCCCCAGCATTTT
CASSLDRTGQPQHF
>TRBJ2-2|-|TRBD2|TRBV19
TGTGCCAGTAGGCCGGGACTAGGGGCCATCCAGGGAGGGAACACCGGGGAGCTGTTTTTT
CASRPGLGAIQGGNTGELFF
>TRBJ1-2|few|-|TRBV19
TGTGCCAGTAGTATAGCGGTCTTTCGGGACTATGGCTACACCTTC
CASSIAVFRDYGYTF
>TRBJ1-1|-|-|TRBV19
TGTGCCAGTAGTATAGATCTGCACAAGGTTGAAGCTTTCTTT
CASSIDLHKVEAFF
>TRBJ2-7|once|TRBD2|TRBV29-1
TGCAGCGTTGACTCTAGCGGACCTGGGGACGAGCAGTACTTC
CSVDSSGPGDEQYF
>TRBJ1-1|-|-|TRBV24-1
TGTGCCACCAGTGAGAATTTGAACACTGAAGCTTTCTTT
CATSENLNTEAFF
>TRBJ1-1|-|-|TRBV4-2
TGTGCCAGCAGCCAAGTTGAATTCCCTGCTTTCTTT
CASSQVEFPAFF
>TRBJ1-5|-|-|TRBV28
TGTGCCAGCAGTTTTTTGGGGGTTCAGCCCCAGCATTTT
CASSFLGVQPQHF
>TRBJ1-2|-|TRBD1|TRBV7-8
TGTGCCAGCAGCCGAGACCCGGGACAGGGGGCTGGCTACACCTTC
CASSRDPGQGAGYTF
>TRBJ2-2|-|-|TRBV19
TGTGCCAGTTCCTCAGGGGCCGGGGAGCTGTTTTTT
CASSSGAGELFF
>TRBJ2-3|-|TRBD1|TRBV5-1
TGCGCCAGCAGCTCACAGGGGGATACGCAGTATTTT
CASSSQGDTQYF
>TRBJ1-5|once|TRBD1|TRBV6-6
TGTGCCAGCAGTTACCCGACAGGGGATGGCAATCAGCCCCAGCATTTT
CASSYPTGDGNQPQHF
>TRBJ2-7|once|TRBD1|TRBV10-3
TGTGCCGTGACAGGGTTCAGCGGCGAGCAGTACTTC
CAVTGFSGEQYF
>TRBJ1-6|-|-|TRBV19
TGTGCCAGTAAAACTGAAGCCTCCTATAATTCACCCCTCCACTTT
CASKTEASYNSPLHF
>TRBJ1-2|-|-|TRBV12-3/TRBV12-4
TGTGCCAGCTCCAATGGGGGCTATGGCTACACCTTC
CASSNGGYGYTF
>TRBJ1-1|-|TRBD1|TRBV15
TGTGCCACCAGCACCAGGACAGGGACGGCTGAAGCTTTCTTT
CATSTRTGTAEAFF
>TRBJ2-3|-|TRBD1|TRBV3-1/TRBV3-2
TGTGCCAGCAGCCCCCGGGACAGAGACACAGATACGCAGTATTTT
CASSPRDRDTDTQYF
>TRBJ1-1|once|-|TRBV19
TGTGCCAGTAGTGATAGTCCAGGGGCATCCATGAACACTGAAGCTTTCTTT
CASSDSPGASMNTEAFF
>TRBJ2-2|-|-|TRBV24-1
TGTGCCACCAGTGATTTGGCTATAACCGGGGAGCTGTTTTTT
CATSDLAITGELFF
>TRBJ1-2|-|TRBD1|TRBV7-2
TGTGCCAGCAGCCCCGGACAGGGGCCTTATGGCTACACCTTC
CASSPGQGPYGYTF
>TRBJ2-7|-|TRBD2|TRBV4-3
TGCGCCAGCAGCCAAGAGCGCACGTTTGGCGGGAGGGGTTCCTACGAGCAGTACTTC
CASSQERTFGGRGSYEQYF
>TRBJ2-1|few|TRBD1|TRBV7-9
TGTGCCAGCAGCCTCCGACAGGGTTCCTACAATGAGCAGTTCTTC
CASSLRQGSYNEQFF
>TRBJ1-4|once|-|TRBV7-2
TGTGCCAGCAGCCGTGGGGGATCTAATGAAAAACTGTTTTTT
CASSRGGSNEKLFF
>TRBJ2-7|-|TRBD1|TRBV9
TGTGCCAGCAGCCCCCGGCAGGGGGCGAAGGAGCAGTACTTC
CASSPRQGAKEQYF
>TRBJ2-7|-|-|TRBV4-2
TGTGCCAGCAGCCTCCATTACGAGCAGTACTTC
CASSLHYEQYF
>TRBJ1-1|-|-|TRBV5-8
TGTGCCAGCAGCTTGTGGGGGAAGGGCACTGAAGCTTTCTTT
CASSLWGKGTEAFF
>TRBJ1-5|-|TRBD1|TRBV19
TGTGCCAGTAGGGTAACAGGGGTCAATAGCAATCAGCCCCAGCATTTT
CASRVTGVNSNQPQHF
>TRBJ1-3|-|-|TRBV27
TGTGCCAGCAGTTTATATGCTGGAAACACCATATATTTT
CASSLYAGNTIYF
>TRBJ2-1|-|TRBD1|TRBV4-3
TGCGCCAGCAGCCAATTGGACAGGGTCGACAATGAGCAGTTCTTC
CASSQLDRVDNEQFF
>TRBJ1-4|-|-|TRBV28
TGTGCCAGCAGTTTAACAGCAACTAATGAAAAACTGTTTTTT
CASSLTATNEKLFF
>TRBJ2-1|-|TRBD2|TRBV24-1
TGTGCCACCAGTGACTCTGGGACTCTAGCGGGAGTCCACAATGAGCAGTTCTTC
CATSDSGTLAGVHNEQFF
>TRBJ2-5|once|TRBD2|TRBV2
TGTGCCAGCAGGCACGAACTAGCGGGTGGTGAGACCCAGTACTTC
CASRHELAGGETQYF
>TRBJ2-7|-|-|TRBV27
TGTGCCAGCACAACTGGGGGGCACGAGCAGTACTTC
CASTTGGHEQYF
>TRBJ1-1|few|-|TRBV28
TGTGCCAGCCGGGGCCCCAGTCGCCCTGAAGCTTTCTTT
CASRGPSRPEAFF
>TRBJ1-1|-|-|TRBV10-3
TGTGCCATCACTGGCACCGGGGGGACTGGAAACGCTGAAGCTTTCTTT
CAITGTGGTGNAEAFF
>TRBJ1-3|-|-|TRBV3-1/TRBV3-2
TGTGCCAGCAGCCCGCTCGTAGGGGGCTCTGGAAACACCATATATTTT
CASSPLVGGSGNTIYF
>TRBJ1-2|-|TRBD1|TRBV30
TGTGCCCATACGACACAGGGGCCGGATGGCTACACCTTC
CAHTTQGPDGYTF
>TRBJ2-7|-|-|TRBV6-1
TGTGCCAGCAGTGAAGTTGGTCTGAGCTCCTACGAGCAGTACTTC
CASSEVGLSSYEQYF
>TRBJ1-1|-|TRBD1|TRBV7-9
TGTGCCAGCAGCTCGCAGGGGGGGAACACTGAAGCTTTCTTT
CASSSQGGNTEAFF
>TRBJ1-1|once|-|TRBV27
TGTGCCAGCAGCTATACCGGGGGAATCGTCACTGAAGCTTTCTTT
CASSYTGGIVTEAFF
>TRBJ1-1|-|-|TRBV6-5
TGTGCCAGCAGCCAGCAGGGGACCACTGAAGCTTTCTTT
CASSQQGTTEAFF
>TRBJ1-1|-|-|TRBV12-3/TRBV12-4
TGTGCCAGCAGTTTGGGGAACACTGAAGCTTTCTTT
CASSLGNTEAFF
>TRBJ1-5|-|-|TRBV7-2
TGTGCCAGCAGCTTAGGGGGCCCCAGCAATCAGCCCCAGCATTTT
CASSLGGPSNQPQHF
>TRBJ2-3|-|-|TRBV6-5
TGTGCCAGCAGTTATGTGGGGATTTCAGATACGCAGTATTTT
CASSYVGISDTQYF
>TRBJ1-1|-|-|TRBV3-1/TRBV3-2
TGTGCCAGCAGCCCATCTAAGGAGGAATCTGAAGCTTTCTTT
CASSPSKEESEAFF
>TRBJ1-1|-|-|TRBV3-1/TRBV3-2
TGTGCCACCGGCGATAACATGAACACTGAAGCTTTCTTT
CATGDNMNTEAFF
>TRBJ1-5|-|-|TRBV19
TGTGCCAGTAGTACACGGACAGATCAGCCCCAGCATTTT
CASSTRTDQPQHF
>TRBJ2-7|-|-|TRBV7-9
TGTGCCAGCAGCTTAGAATTAGCAGGGTGGTACTTC
CASSLELAGWYF
>TRBJ1-6|-|-|TRBV6-5
TGTGCCAGCCTTAGTGGGAACGGCATTTCACCCCTCCACTTT
CASLSGNGISPLHF
>TRBJ2-7|-|-|TRBV19
TGTGCCAGTAGGGGCCCGCGATCCTACGAGCAGTACTTC
CASRGPRSYEQYF
>TRBJ1-2|-|-|TRBV3-1/TRBV3-2
TGTGCCAGCAGCCAAGGCACGCGGCAGGAGGGCTACACCTTC
CASSQGTRQEGYTF
>TRBJ2-3|few|-|TRBV10-3
TGTGCCATCAGTGAGTCGTCGTTGCAGCGCACAGATACGCAGTATTTT
CAISESSLQRTDTQYF
>TRBJ1-6|-|TRBD1|TRBV6-2/TRBV6-3
TGTGCCAGCAGTGACCGACAGGGATTAAATTCACCCCTCCACTTT
CASSDRQGLNSPLHF
>TRBJ1-5|-|TRBD1|TRBV7-2
TGTGCCAGCAGCTTGGACAGGCCTGGGGGGCCCCAGCATTTT
CASSLDRPGGPQHF
>TRBJ1-2|-|TRBD1|TRBV6-6
TGTGCCAGCACCTGGACAGGGGATGGCTACACCTTC
CASTWTGDGYTF
>TRBJ1-1|-|TRBD1|TRBV18
TGTGCCAGCTCACCACCGGGGACAGCATTGAACACTGAAGCTTTCTTT
CASSPPGTALNTEAFF
>TRBJ1-4|-|TRBD1|TRBV6-1
TGTGCCAGCAGTGAAGGGACAGGGCGGGAAAAACTGTTTTTT
CASSEGTGREKLFF
>TRBJ1-1|-|-|TRBV5-4
TGTGCCAGCAGCTTGGGGGGTGGGAGCACTGAAGCTTTCTTT
CASSLGGGSTEAFF